The subject of this entry is one T cell receptor (beta chain). Its antigen is unknown. No base quality values were provided; no much bigger clone lies one nucleotide off. The sample originates from a study of blood T cell repertoires in COVID-19 (dated by TCRdb to 2020 to 2021). Study-level background: The collaborator samples originated in the United States, Italy and Spain and spanned the acute and convalescent phases of COVID-19. The material from the prospective study consisted of cDNA or gDNA derived from T cells, B-cell-depleted T cells, or PBMCs. The sample metadata nearly always contained a de-identified subject ID, COVID-19 status, age in years and sex. Deeply sampled blood TCRbeta repertoires from subjects exposed to, actively infected with, or recovered from COVID-19 were included in the dataset. HLA class I and class II types, where available, came from metadata supplied by the sample provider rather than from assay-based typing. Samples were obtained from the ongoing ImmuneRACE study (first 160 participants) and from 1,200 or so subjects provided by 6 global collaborators. A freely available public database, intended as a resource for researchers studying the immune response to SARS-CoV-2, is where the repertoires were released.

The immunoSEQ Assay, a bias-controlled multiplex PCR, was used to amplify TCRbeta CDR3 regions from genomic DNA. Turning to the authors' computational methods: The number of nucleated cells in each sample was estimated by amplification of reference gene primers within the assay. Sequence reads were collapsed and filtered to measure the absolute abundance of every unique TCRbeta CDR3 rearrangement. Productive Simpson clonality was computed per sample as the square root of Simpson's diversity index over productive rearrangements. This is the immuneACCESS table as TCRdb keeps it, with only in-frame sequences that have V and J called. A part of the clones is gone; compared with another copy, unresolved V genes explain less than half, and the rest is unexplained. From that table come the V and J calls and clone size; the DNA was used to work out D and trimming. Counted in this sample were about 180,000 clones; 87% of them appeared once. Of the sample, around 2.6% falls within the top ten clones.

Whole blood was collected in K2EDTA tubes by collaborating institutions according to the institutions' own protocols. For TCRbeta analysis, collaborators shipped samples as frozen whole blood, isolated PBMCs, or DNA extracted from either of those sample types. Beyond this particular receptor, the publication reports: The quantity of clinical and demographic metadata differed by source and by participant and was supplied without curation.

Sequences MNHNY (CDR1) and SVGAGI (CDR2) are obtained from the germline V gene (reference sequence). V ends up 6 bases short and J 0 bases short, with an unmatched junction base count of 13. There are 19 amino acids in the CDR3, from cysteine to phenylalanine inclusive. The CDR3 DNA has 57 bases and is translated from base 1. The chain is made from TRBV6-6 and TRBJ2-6, with 8 central nucleotides matching TRBD1. Sequencing input: peripheral blood. This TCR derives from a man aged 35 to 55 with active or convalescent COVID-19. The DNA sequence follows: TGTGCCAGCAGCTCCCCAAAGACAGGGGAACGCTCTGGGGCCAACGTCCTGACTTTC. Its amino acids are CASSSPKTGERSGANVLTF.